This TCR beta chain was retrieved from a study of blood T cell repertoires in COVID-19. Whole-study context: COVID-19 samples from acute and convalescent phases originated in the United States, Italy and Spain. PBMCs, B-cell-depleted T cells, or T cells were the source of the cDNA or gDNA that made up the material.

This clone was counted between two and nine times. TCRdb's table, derived via immunoSEQ multiplex PCR, lists solely in-frame clones and lacks some. Of approximately 100,000 clones listed, 69% are singletons. The CDR3 is 16 residues long. V lost 1 base and J 5 bases, leaving 15 bases between the germline ends. The germline CDR1 and CDR2 sequences are SGHTA and FQGNSA. The chain couples TRBV7-2 to TRBJ2-1; TRBD2 might be the D (5 bases). The sample was peripheral blood. The sequence was collected from a man older than 75 with acute or convalescent COVID-19. CDR3 bases: TGTGCCAGCAGCTTAGTGCGGGCCAACGGGAACAATGAGCAGTTCTTC. It is translated as CASSLVRANGNNEQFF.